Listed here are 15 T cell receptor beta chains from one sample, sequenced in a study of CD8+ T cells in alopecia areata. Following extraction, RNA underwent reverse transcription to cDNA, which served as the sequencing template. The repertoire was sequenced with immunoSEQ multiplex PCR; TCRdb's copy has only in-frame clones and lacks some. The sample contains about 100,000 clones, just under 60% of which appear only once. Treatment noted: oral pan-JAK inhibitor, 5-10 mg twice daily. The sample consisted of CD8+ T cells sorted from blood, taken between weeks 55 and 65, from a patient treated with tofacitinib. The source of these receptors is a human donor with alopecia areata.

This clone was counted only a few times. The V and J genes are TRBV6-5 and TRBJ2-7; D may be TRBD1 (6 bases). Germline assignment: CDR1 MNHEY and CDR2 SVGAGI. The CDR3 totals 14 residues. V gave up 6 bases and J gave up 0 bases, with 12 bases separating them. CDR3 bases: TGTGCCAGCAGCAAGCAGGGGAGCTCCTACGAGCAGTACTTC. This codes for CASSKQGSSYEQYF.

The chain combines TRBV29-1 with TRBJ1-5; D not certain. Germline V lookup: CDR1 SQVTM, CDR2 ANQGSEA. This CDR3 is 13 amino acids long. The germline V and J ends were trimmed by 0 bases and 7 bases, with 10 bases remaining between them. As DNA, the CDR3 is TGCAGCGTTGAAGAAGGTCTCGGCCAGCCCCAGCATTTT. It is translated as CSVEEGLGQPQHF.

The rearrangement joins TRBV28 to TRBJ2-1; TRBD1 is a possible D gene (6 bases). Per the germline V gene, CDR1 is MDHEN and CDR2 is SYDVKM. This CDR3 has 14 amino acids. Trimming shortened V by 5 bases and J by 4 bases, and 12 bases separated the two germline ends. The CDR3 coding sequence is TGTGCCAGCAGTCCACAGGGACCATACAATGAGCAGTTCTTC. Translating it yields CASSPQGPYNEQFF. The complete variable domain, with remaining parts taken from reference TRBV28 and TRBJ2-1, reads DVKVTQSSRYLVKRTGEKVFLECVQDMDHENMFWYRQDPGLGLRLIYFSYDVKMKEKGDIPEGYSVSREKKERFSLILESASTNQTSMYLCASSPQGPYNEQFFGPGTRLTVL.

The chain combines TRBV4-1 with TRBJ2-3, with D possibly TRBD2 on 5 matching bases. The CDR3 loop spans 16 amino acids. The V and J ends lost 3 bases and 0 bases respectively, with 13 bases between them. Per germline, CDR1 MGHRA and CDR2 YSYEKL. The CDR3 sequence: CASSHSSSASTDTQYF. CDR3 DNA sequence: TGCGCCAGCAGCCATTCTAGCAGTGCTAGCACAGATACGCAGTATTTT.

This clone has more than one count but fewer than ten. The gene calls are TRBV7-2 and TRBJ2-5; D perhaps matches TRBD2 (5 bases). CDR3 length equals 16 residues. V shed 3 bases and J shed 5 bases, with 19 bases lying between them. From germline, CDR1 is SGHTA and CDR2 FQGNSA. CDR3 coding DNA: TGTGCCAGCAGCTTTGGGCACGGACTGCAAAGGGAGACCCAGTACTTC. Protein product: CASSFGHGLQRETQYF.

CDR3 protein: CAWSAGAGEDTQYF. CDR3 bases: TGTGCCTGGAGTGCGGGGGCCGGGGAAGATACGCAGTATTTT. The J gene is TRBJ2-3, the V gene TRBV30; tentatively, D is TRBD1 or TRBD2 (6 bases each). CDR3 length: 14 amino acids. CDR1 is GTSNPN, CDR2 SVGIG, per germline (reference sequence). V dropped 1 base and J dropped 5 bases, with 13 bases sitting between them. The full variable domain, rest sourced from reference TRBV30 and TRBJ2-3, is SQTIHQWPATLVQPVGSPLSLECTVEGTSNPNLYWYRQAAGRGLQLLFYSVGIGQISSEVPQNLSASRPQDRQFILSSKKLLLSDSGFYLCAWSAGAGEDTQYFGPGTRLTVL.

There are a few counts of this clone. The V gene is TRBV29-1, the J gene TRBJ2-1; D is undetermined. Germline V gene lookup returns CDR1 SQVTM and CDR2 ANQGSEA. The CDR3 consists of 15 residues. V lost 0 bases and J 5 bases, leaving 14 bases between the germline ends. CDR3 sequence reads: CSVEDEADRDNEQFF. DNA of the CDR3: TGCAGCGTTGAAGATGAGGCGGATCGGGACAATGAGCAGTTCTTC.

CDR3 coding DNA: TGTGCCAGCAGCTTAGGATTGCAGGGATCCCTTTACGAGCAGTACTTC. It yields the protein CASSLGLQGSLYEQYF. The chain couples TRBV13 to TRBJ2-7; TRBD1 is a possible D gene (5 bases). The V gene lost 0 bases and the J gene lost 4 bases, with 16 bases spanning the gap. Germline assignment: CDR1 PRHDT and CDR2 FYEKMQ (reference sequence). CDR3 length: 16 residues.

The V gene is TRBV14, the J gene TRBJ2-1; D not certain. V was clipped by 3 bases and J by 8 bases, with 8 bases between them. The CDR3 covers 12 residues. Germline lookup yields CDR1 SGHDN and CDR2 FVKESK. As DNA, the CDR3 is TGTGCCAGCAGCCAGCGTAGGGATGAGCAGTTCTTC. Encoded protein: CASSQRRDEQFF.

The V call is TRBV7-8, the J call TRBJ2-7, with D perhaps TRBD2 (5 bases). Trimming shortened V by 1 base and J by 4 bases, and 8 bases separated the two germline ends. CDR1 is SGHVS, CDR2 FQNEAQ, per germline. The length of the CDR3 is 13 residues. CDR3 nucleotides: TGTGCCAGCAGCTTAGTCTGGACTTACGAGCAGTACTTC. Residues: CASSLVWTYEQYF.

This chain connects TRBV13 to TRBJ2-3; D ambiguous. V lost 7 bases, J lost 2 bases, and 7 bases lay in between. CDR1 PRHDT and CDR2 FYEKMQ come from the germline V gene (reference sequence). This CDR3 contains 12 residues. CDR3 coding DNA: TGTGCCAGCATGGCTCTCACAGATACGCAGTATTTT. Encoded protein: CASMALTDTQYF.

There are a few counts of this clone. This sequence joins TRBV5-6 and TRBJ1-6; D unresolved. CDR3 size: 14 residues. V was pared by 2 bases and J by 8 bases, with 11 bases between. Germline CDR1 and CDR2: SGHDT and YYEEEE. The CDR3 loop is CASSLDLPDSPLHF. CDR3 in DNA: TGTGCCAGCAGCTTAGATCTGCCAGATTCACCCCTCCACTTT.

In this sample, this clone turned up once. This chain uses TRBV11-3 with TRBJ2-1; possibly TRBD1 for D (5 bases). V was clipped by 1 base and J by 7 bases, with 8 bases between them. The CDR3 length is 13 residues. Germline V gene data show CDR1 as SGHNT and CDR2 as YENEEA. CDR3 residues: CASSLGRVNEQFF. CDR3 DNA sequence: TGTGCCAGCAGCTTAGGCAGGGTTAATGAGCAGTTCTTC.

The gene calls are TRBV27 and TRBJ2-3, with 10 nucleotides matching TRBD2. V shed 6 bases, J shed 1 base, and the junction held 10 bases outside the gene matches. CDR1 is MNHEY, CDR2 SMNVEV, per germline (reference sequence). The CDR3 loop spans 17 amino acids. The CDR3 region is CASSPSGGSPGTDTQYF. The CDR3 DNA follows: TGTGCCAGCAGCCCTAGCGGGGGTTCCCCTGGCACAGATACGCAGTATTTT.

V is TRBV5-1 and J is TRBJ1-2; D gene uncertain. The CDR3 covers 11 residues. Trimming removed 7 bases at V and 4 bases at J, with 8 bases between. CDR1 and CDR2 from the germline V gene are SGHRS and YFSETQ. CDR3 DNA: TGCGCCAGCGGCAGGCGCTATGGCTACACCTTC. Amino acid sequence: CASGRRYGYTF. Full variable domain (remainder filled in from reference TRBV5-1 and TRBJ1-2): KAGVTQTPRYLIKTRGQQVTLSCSPISGHRSVSWYQQTPGQGLQFLFEYFSETQRNKGNFPGRFSGRQFSNSRSEMNVSTLELGDSALYLCASGRRYGYTFGSGTRLTVV.